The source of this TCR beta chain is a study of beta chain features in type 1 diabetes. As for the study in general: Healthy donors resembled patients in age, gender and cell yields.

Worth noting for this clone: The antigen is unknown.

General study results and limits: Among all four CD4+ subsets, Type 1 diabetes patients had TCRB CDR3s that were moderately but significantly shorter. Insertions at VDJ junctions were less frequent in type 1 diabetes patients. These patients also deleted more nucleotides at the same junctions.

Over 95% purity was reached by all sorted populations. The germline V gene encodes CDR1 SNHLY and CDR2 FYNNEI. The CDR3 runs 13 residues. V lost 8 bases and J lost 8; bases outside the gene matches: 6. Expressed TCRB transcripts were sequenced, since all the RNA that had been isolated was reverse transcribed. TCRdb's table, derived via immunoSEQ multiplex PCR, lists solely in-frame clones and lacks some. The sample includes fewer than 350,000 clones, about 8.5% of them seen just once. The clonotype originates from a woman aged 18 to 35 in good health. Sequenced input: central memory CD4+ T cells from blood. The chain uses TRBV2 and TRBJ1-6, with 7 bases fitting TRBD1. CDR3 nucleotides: TGTGCCAGCCAGGACAGGTCAGATTCACCCCTCCACTTT. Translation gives CASQDRSDSPLHF.